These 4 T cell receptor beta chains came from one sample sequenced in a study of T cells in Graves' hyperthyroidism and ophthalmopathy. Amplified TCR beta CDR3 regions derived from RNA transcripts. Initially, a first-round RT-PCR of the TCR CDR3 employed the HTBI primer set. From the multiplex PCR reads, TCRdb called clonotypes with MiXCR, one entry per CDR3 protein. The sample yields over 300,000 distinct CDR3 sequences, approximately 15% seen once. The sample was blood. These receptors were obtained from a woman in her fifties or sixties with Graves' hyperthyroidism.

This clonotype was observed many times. The CDR3 reads CASRGQGATDTQYF. In DNA form, the CDR3 reads TGTGCCAGCAGGGGACAGGGGGCCACAGATACGCAGTATTTT. This chain links TRBV2 with TRBJ2-3; 12 nucleotides line up with TRBD1. There are 14 residues in the CDR3. Germline V gene lookup returns CDR1 SNHLY and CDR2 FYNNEI. V lost 6 bases to trimming and J lost 2 bases; unmatched junction nucleotides: 0.

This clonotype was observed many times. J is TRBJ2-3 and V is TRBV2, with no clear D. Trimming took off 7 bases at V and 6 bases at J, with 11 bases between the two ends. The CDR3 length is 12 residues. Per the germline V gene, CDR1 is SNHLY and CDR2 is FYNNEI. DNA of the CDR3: TGTGCCAGCACCTCGTTAGGCGATACGCAGTATTTT. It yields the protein CASTSLGDTQYF.

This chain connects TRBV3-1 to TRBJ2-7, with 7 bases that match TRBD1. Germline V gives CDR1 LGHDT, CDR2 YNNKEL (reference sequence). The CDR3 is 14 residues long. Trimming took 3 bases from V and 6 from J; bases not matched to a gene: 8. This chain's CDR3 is CASSQRTGAFEQYF. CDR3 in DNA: TGTGCCAGCAGCCAGCGAACAGGGGCCTTCGAGCAGTACTTC.

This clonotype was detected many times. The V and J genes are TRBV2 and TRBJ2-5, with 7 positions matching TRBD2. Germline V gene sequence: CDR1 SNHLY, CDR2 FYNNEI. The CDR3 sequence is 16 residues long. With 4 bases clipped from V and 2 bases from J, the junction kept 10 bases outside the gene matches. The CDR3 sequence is CASSGSPELAQETQYF. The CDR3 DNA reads TGTGCCAGCAGTGGCTCCCCGGAACTAGCGCAAGAGACCCAGTACTTC.